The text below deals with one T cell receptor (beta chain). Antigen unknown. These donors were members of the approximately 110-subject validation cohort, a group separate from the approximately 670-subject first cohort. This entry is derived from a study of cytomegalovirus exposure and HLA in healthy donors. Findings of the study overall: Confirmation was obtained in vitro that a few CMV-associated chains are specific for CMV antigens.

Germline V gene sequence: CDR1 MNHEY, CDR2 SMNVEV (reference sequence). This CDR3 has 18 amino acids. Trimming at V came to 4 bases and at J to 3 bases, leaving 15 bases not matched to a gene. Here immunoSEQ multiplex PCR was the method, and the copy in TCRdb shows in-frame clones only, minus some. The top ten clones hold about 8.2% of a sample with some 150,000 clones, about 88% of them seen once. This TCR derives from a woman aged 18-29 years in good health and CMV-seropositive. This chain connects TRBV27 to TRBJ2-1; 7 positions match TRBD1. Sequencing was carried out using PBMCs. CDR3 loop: CASSYEAGTALYYNEQFF. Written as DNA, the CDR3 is TGTGCCAGCAGTTATGAGGCCGGGACAGCCCTTTACTACAATGAGCAGTTCTTC.